What follows are 27 T cell receptor beta chains derived from one specimen sequenced in a study of response to subunit inactivated influenza vaccine. From the RT-PCR reads, TCRdb called clonotypes with MiXCR, one entry per CDR3 protein. Among 540,000 or so distinct CDR3 sequences, around 13% were seen once, and the ten largest hold about 12%. Sequencing used PBMCs from blood, obtained more than 35 days after vaccination. The receptors shown here come from a man in his forties or fifties who received an inactivated influenza vaccine.

The sample holds a few counts of this clonotype. Here the CDR3 reads CSASVGWSSYEQYF. The CDR3 DNA sequence: TGCAGTGCTAGTGTCGGCTGGAGCTCCTACGAGCAGTACTTC. This chain connects TRBV20-1 to TRBJ2-7; D is unclear. The V gene lost 3 bases and the J gene lost 0 bases, with 12 bases spanning the gap. The CDR3 has 14 residues. Germline V lookup: CDR1 DFQATT, CDR2 SNEGSKA (reference sequence).

The chain carries TRBV7-9 and TRBJ1-1; 9 bases are shared with TRBD1. CDR3 size: 14 residues. The germline V gene encodes CDR1 SEHNR and CDR2 FQNEAQ (reference sequence). After removal of 8 bases from V and 1 base from J, the junction contained 5 bases not matched to a gene. The CDR3 DNA reads TGTGCCAGCGCTCGACAGGGGGGGAACACTGAAGCTTTCTTT. Protein: CASARQGGNTEAFF.

This clonotype has more than one count but fewer than ten. The chain links TRBV24-1 to TRBJ2-2; D is unresolved. This CDR3 contains 14 residues. The V end was cut by 1 base, the J end by 6 bases, with 8 bases between. Germline loops: CDR1 KGHDR, CDR2 SFDVKD. CDR3 in DNA: TGTGCCACCAGTGATTTCACCGGCTCCGGGGAGCTGTTTTTT. Translated: CATSDFTGSGELFF.

This clonotype was picked up a small number of times. The rearrangement uses TRBV20-1 and TRBJ2-1, with 7 nucleotides matching TRBD1. The germline gives CDR1 DFQATT, CDR2 SNEGSKA (reference sequence). The CDR3 covers 17 residues. V lost 0 bases, J lost 6 bases, and 14 bases stayed unmatched. DNA for the CDR3: TGCAGTGCTAGAGATCTGGCCGGGACAGACGGGATCAATGAGCAGTTCTTC. It specifies CSARDLAGTDGINEQFF.

The chain recombines TRBV7-2 with TRBJ2-1; D possibly corresponds to TRBD1 (6 bases). CDR3 size: 15 residues. V gave up 2 bases and J gave up 9 bases, with 17 bases separating them. Germline lookup yields CDR1 SGHTA and CDR2 FQGNSA. The CDR3 DNA follows: TGTGCCAGCAGCTTATTGGGACACCCGACTGGTGAGCAGTTCTTC. Encoded protein: CASSLLGHPTGEQFF.

The chain is built from TRBV27 and TRBJ2-5; D may be TRBD1 (5 bases). The CDR3 extends over 14 amino acids. The V and J ends lost 2 bases and 6 bases respectively, with 13 bases between them. Per germline, CDR1 MNHEY and CDR2 SMNVEV (reference sequence). CDR3 in amino acids: CASSLSGAVKTQYF. The CDR3, as DNA: TGTGCCAGCAGTTTAAGTGGGGCTGTGAAGACCCAGTACTTC.

The chain carries TRBV24-1 and TRBJ2-2; 9 nucleotides agree with TRBD1. With V trimmed by 4 bases and J by 4 bases, 6 bases remained unmatched. The CDR3 consists of 16 residues. CDR1 and CDR2 from the germline V gene are KGHDR and SFDVKD. DNA of the CDR3: TGTGCCACCAGTGACCGGGACAGGGTGGGCACCGGGGAGCTGTTTTTT. Translation: CATSDRDRVGTGELFF.

The CDR3 region is CASSQNLVGFGANVLTF. CDR3 bases: TGCGCCAGCAGCCAAAATCTCGTGGGGTTTGGGGCCAACGTCCTGACTTTC. The chain recombines TRBV4-3 with TRBJ2-6, with D hard to call. The V end was cut by 2 bases, the J end by 3 bases, with 14 bases between. Looked up from germline, CDR1 is LGHNA and CDR2 is YSLEER. The CDR3 runs 17 residues.

This clonotype was counted a few times. V gene TRBV12-3 or TRBV12-4 combines with J gene TRBJ2-5; 10 nucleotides line up with TRBD2. J was trimmed by 2 bases and V by 1 base; bases with no gene match: 4. The CDR3 is 16 amino acids. In nucleotides, the CDR3 is TGTGCCAGCAGTTTAGGGCTAGCGGGGGAACAAGAGACCCAGTACTTC. It encodes CASSLGLAGEQETQYF.

This chain connects TRBV7-2 to TRBJ2-2; 8 positions agree with TRBD2. Germline loops: CDR1 SGHTA, CDR2 FQGNSA. Trimming took 2 bases from V and 7 from J; bases not matched to a gene: 9. The CDR3 covers 16 residues. CDR3 loop: CASSLLAGGTGGELFF. DNA of the CDR3: TGTGCCAGCAGCTTACTCGCGGGGGGAACAGGCGGGGAGCTGTTTTTT.

This clonotype was detected only a few times. This rearrangement joins TRBV7-2 to TRBJ2-7; 7 positions agree with TRBD1. J lost 4 bases, V lost 1 base, and 7 bases had no gene match. Germline CDR1 and CDR2: SGHTA and FQGNSA. The length of the CDR3 is 15 residues. The CDR3 sequence: CASSLGPGTVYEQYF. CDR3 coding DNA: TGTGCCAGCAGCTTAGGACCCGGGACAGTATACGAGCAGTACTTC.

This clonotype was observed a few times. The chain has TRBV7-9 and TRBJ2-7, with 9 bases matching TRBD1. Germline V CDR1 and CDR2: SEHNR, FQNEAQ (reference sequence). After removal of 5 bases from V and 0 bases from J, the junction contained 2 bases not matched to a gene. The CDR3 has 14 amino acids. The CDR3 here is CASSGTGPSYEQYF. The CDR3 DNA reads as TGTGCCAGCAGCGGGACAGGGCCCTCCTACGAGCAGTACTTC. The full variable domain, rest sourced from reference TRBV7-9 and TRBJ2-7, is DTGVSQNPRHKITKRGQNVTFRCDPISEHNRLYWYRQTLGQGPEFLTYFQNEAQLEKSRLLSDRFSAERPKGSFSTLEIQRTEQGDSAMYLCASSGTGPSYEQYFGPGTRLTVT.

A few counts support this clonotype. The rearrangement uses TRBV28 and TRBJ1-4, with no clear D. Trimming took off 2 bases at V and 8 bases at J, with 15 bases between the two ends. CDR1 MDHEN and CDR2 SYDVKM come from the germline V gene. The CDR3 runs to 15 residues. The CDR3 region is CASSLIPQTGEKLFF. In nucleotides, the CDR3 is TGTGCCAGCAGTTTAATCCCCCAGACTGGGGAAAAACTGTTTTTT.

The rearrangement links TRBV5-4 to TRBJ1-3; no reliable D call. The CDR3 consists of 19 residues. The V gene's germline CDR1 is SGHNT and CDR2 YYREEE (reference sequence). V was clipped by 0 bases and J by 0 bases, with 19 bases between them. CDR3: CASSLGTYGVRSSGNTIYF. CDR3 DNA: TGTGCCAGCAGCTTGGGGACGTATGGAGTAAGGAGCTCTGGAAACACCATATATTTT.

This clonotype was seen only a few times. J is TRBJ2-1 and V is TRBV5-8; the match to TRBD2 covers 8 bases. CDR1 and CDR2 (germline): SGHTS, YDEGEE. J gave up 9 bases and V 4 bases, and 3 bases lay outside the gene matches. The length of the CDR3 is 12 residues. CDR3 in amino acids: CASSRSGAEQFF. DNA of the CDR3: TGTGCCAGCAGCCGTAGCGGGGCTGAGCAGTTCTTC.

In its sample, this clonotype was seen a few times. CDR3 DNA sequence: TGCGCCAGCAGCCAGGGTAGGGGCCAAGAGACCCAGTACTTC. The encoded protein is CASSQGRGQETQYF. The V call is TRBV4-1, the J call TRBJ2-5, with D tentatively TRBD1 (5 bases). The CDR3 runs 14 residues. The V end lost 3 bases, the J end lost 1 base, and 9 bases lay between the germline ends. Germline V gene sequence: CDR1 MGHRA, CDR2 YSYEKL.

The genes are TRBV7-9 and TRBJ2-1; D is perhaps TRBD2 (6 bases). The CDR3 totals 14 residues. The germline V gene encodes CDR1 SEHNR and CDR2 FQNEAQ (reference sequence). V lost 3 bases to trimming and J lost 10 bases, with 16 bases between them. The CDR3 loop reads CASSFGSRRSEQFF. CDR3 nucleotides: TGTGCCAGCAGCTTCGGGAGCCGGCGGAGCGAGCAGTTCTTC.

Only a few counts were recorded for this clonotype. The chain links TRBV25-1 to TRBJ2-3; 7 bases align to TRBD2. There are 15 residues in the CDR3. Germline V lookup: CDR1 MGHDK, CDR2 SYGVNS. Trimming took 10 bases from V and 4 from J; bases not matched to a gene: 14. The CDR3 DNA is TGTGCCACCGTCCCCTCGGGAGGTTTGGCAGATACGCAGTATTTT. Its protein product is CATVPSGGLADTQYF.

The chain joins TRBV20-1 to TRBJ2-7; 7 bases line up with TRBD2. The CDR3 is made up of 13 amino acids. V lost 2 bases to trimming and J lost 2 bases; unmatched junction nucleotides: 3. Looked up from germline, CDR1 is DFQATT and CDR2 is SNEGSKA (reference sequence). The CDR3 reads CSARPLAAYEQYF. The CDR3 region has the DNA TGCAGTGCTAGACCGCTAGCGGCCTACGAGCAGTACTTC.

The V gene is TRBV5-6, the J gene TRBJ2-5, with unresolved D. CDR1 and CDR2 from the germline V gene are SGHDT and YYEEEE. The V end lost 3 bases, the J end lost 2 bases, and 14 bases lay between the germline ends. The CDR3 consists of 15 residues. The CDR3, as DNA: TGTGCCAGCAGCTGGCACGGTCCGGCACAAGAGACCCAGTACTTC. Amino acid sequence: CASSWHGPAQETQYF. The variable domain in full, with the rest retrieved from reference TRBV5-6 and TRBJ2-5, is DAGVTQSPTHLIKTRGQQVTLRCSPKSGHDTVSWYQQALGQGPQFIFQYYEEEERQRGNFPDRFSGHQFPNYSSELNVNALLLGDSALYLCASSWHGPAQETQYFGPGTRLLVL.

The table lists this clonotype with many counts. This chain uses TRBV11-2 with TRBJ1-3, with TRBD1 matching 7 bases. CDR3 length: 16 residues. Trimming took 3 bases from V and 1 from J; bases not matched to a gene: 6. Looked up from germline, CDR1 is SGHAT and CDR2 is FQNNGV. This CDR3 reads CASSFPPTGSGNTIYF. CDR3 DNA sequence: TGTGCCAGCAGCTTCCCCCCGACAGGGTCTGGAAACACCATATATTTT. Together with reference TRBV11-2 and TRBJ1-3, the CDR3 gives the full variable domain: EAGVAQSPRYKIIEKRQSVAFWCNPISGHATLYWYQQILGQGPKLLIQFQNNGVVDDSQLPKDRFSAERLKGVDSTLKIQPAKLEDSAVYLCASSFPPTGSGNTIYFGEGSWLTVV.

This clonotype was counted ten times or more. This chain uses TRBV10-3 with TRBJ1-2, with 7 bases aligning to TRBD1. J was trimmed by 4 bases and V by 6 bases; bases with no gene match: 11. The germline gives CDR1 ENHRY, CDR2 SYGVKD. The CDR3 runs 15 residues. The CDR3 bases are TGTGCCATCAGCTCGGGACAGACAATCTCCTATGGCTACACCTTC. It translates to CAISSGQTISYGYTF.

This clonotype has more than one count but fewer than ten. As DNA, the CDR3 is TGCGCCAGCAGCTTGGCGGCCGAGGTCAGGAACACTGAAGCTTTCTTT. It translates to CASSLAAEVRNTEAFF. This chain connects TRBV5-1 to TRBJ1-1, with D unclear. The CDR3 runs 16 residues. Per germline, CDR1 SGHRS and CDR2 YFSETQ. The V end lost 0 bases, the J end lost 1 base, and 13 bases lay between the germline ends.

This chain connects TRBV7-2 to TRBJ2-3; D uncertain. Germline CDR1 and CDR2: SGHTA and FQGNSA. Trimming removed 5 bases from V and 2 bases from J, with 8 bases in between. This CDR3 region has 13 residues. The CDR3 protein is CASSPRHTDTQYF. The CDR3 DNA reads TGTGCCAGCAGCCCCAGACACACAGATACGCAGTATTTT.

The chain combines TRBV11-2 with TRBJ2-1, with TRBD2 matching over 9 bases. The CDR3 contains 15 residues. J lost 4 bases, V lost 5 bases, and 6 bases had no gene match. Germline CDR1 reads SGHAT; CDR2 reads FQNNGV. The CDR3 nucleotides are TGTGCCAGCAGCCTTAAGACTAGCGGTTACAATGAGCAGTTCTTC. Its protein is CASSLKTSGYNEQFF.

This clonotype was recorded many times. V gene TRBV5-1 combines with J gene TRBJ2-5; 7 nucleotides match TRBD1. Germline CDR1 and CDR2: SGHRS and YFSETQ. The junction had 3 bases not matched to a gene; V was cut back by 4 bases and J by 0 bases. This CDR3 has 14 residues. The CDR3 sequence is CASSATGYQETQYF. The CDR3 nucleotides are TGCGCCAGCAGCGCGACAGGGTACCAAGAGACCCAGTACTTC.

Many counts were recorded for this clonotype. This chain joins TRBV20-1 and TRBJ2-1, with TRBD2 identical over 12 bases. The CDR3 length is 16 residues. V lost 0 bases to trimming and J lost 10 bases; unmatched junction nucleotides: 10. CDR1 and CDR2 from the germline V gene are DFQATT and SNEGSKA (reference sequence). In DNA form, the CDR3 reads TGCAGTGCTAGAGATATGACTAGCGGGGGAGAAATCGAGCAGTTCTTC. Translated, it gives CSARDMTSGGEIEQFF.